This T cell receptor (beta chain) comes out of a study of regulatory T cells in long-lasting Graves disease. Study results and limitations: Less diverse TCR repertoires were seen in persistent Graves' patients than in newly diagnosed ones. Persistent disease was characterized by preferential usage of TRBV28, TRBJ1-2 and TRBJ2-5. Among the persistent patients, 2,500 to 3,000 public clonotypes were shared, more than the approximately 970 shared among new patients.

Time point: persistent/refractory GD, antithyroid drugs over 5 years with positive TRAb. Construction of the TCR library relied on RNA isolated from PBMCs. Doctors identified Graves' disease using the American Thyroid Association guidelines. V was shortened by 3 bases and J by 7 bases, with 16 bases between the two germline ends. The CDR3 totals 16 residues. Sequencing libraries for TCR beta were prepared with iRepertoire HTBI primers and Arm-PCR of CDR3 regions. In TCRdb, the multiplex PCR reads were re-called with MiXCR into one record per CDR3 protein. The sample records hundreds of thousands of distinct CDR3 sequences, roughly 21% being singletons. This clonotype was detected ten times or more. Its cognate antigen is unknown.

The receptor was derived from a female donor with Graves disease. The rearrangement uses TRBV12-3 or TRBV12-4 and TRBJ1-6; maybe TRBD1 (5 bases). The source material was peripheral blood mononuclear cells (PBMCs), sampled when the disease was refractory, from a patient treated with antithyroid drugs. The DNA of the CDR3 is TGTGCCAGCAGTTTGACCGGGGGACGGACGAATTCACCCCTCCACTTT. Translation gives CASSLTGGRTNSPLHF.